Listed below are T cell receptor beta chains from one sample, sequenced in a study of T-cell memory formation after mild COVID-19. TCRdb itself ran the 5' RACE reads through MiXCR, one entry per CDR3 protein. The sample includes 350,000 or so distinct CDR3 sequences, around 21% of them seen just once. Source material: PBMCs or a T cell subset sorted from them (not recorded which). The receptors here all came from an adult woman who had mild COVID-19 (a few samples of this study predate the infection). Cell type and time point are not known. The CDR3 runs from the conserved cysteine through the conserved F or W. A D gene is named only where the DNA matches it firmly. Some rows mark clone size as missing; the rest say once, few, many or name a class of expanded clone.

CDR3 DNA: TGCGCCAGCAGCTTCCTGGAGGGTAGTGGTGGCACAGATACGCAGTATTTT; CDR3 protein: CASSFLEGSGGTDTQYF; clone size: few; V gene: TRBV5-1; D gene: NA; J gene: TRBJ2-3
CDR3 DNA: TGTGCCACCAGTGATTACGGGGGCCCTGATCAGCCCCAGCATTTT; CDR3 protein: CATSDYGGPDQPQHF; clone size: NA; V gene: TRBV24-1; D gene: NA; J gene: TRBJ1-5
CDR3 DNA: TGCGCCAGCAGCGGGGCAGGCTACAATGAGCAGTTCTTC; CDR3 protein: CASSGAGYNEQFF; clone size: many; V gene: TRBV5-1; D gene: NA; J gene: TRBJ2-1
CDR3 DNA: TGTGCCAGCAGCCTCCAGGGGGAGAGGGCCAACGTCCTGACTTTC; CDR3 protein: CASSLQGERANVLTF; clone size: NA; V gene: TRBV7-2; D gene: TRBD1; J gene: TRBJ2-6
CDR3 DNA: TGTGCCAGCTCACCCGGGACAGAGAACTACAATGAGCAGTTCTTC; CDR3 protein: CASSPGTENYNEQFF; clone size: few; V gene: TRBV18; D gene: TRBD1; J gene: TRBJ2-1
CDR3 DNA: TGTGCCACCAGTGAAAGGGGCGGGAACACCGGGGAGCTGTTTTTT; CDR3 protein: CATSERGGNTGELFF; clone size: few; V gene: TRBV24-1; D gene: NA; J gene: TRBJ2-2
CDR3 DNA: TGTGCCAGCAGCTTCCTAGCGGGGGAGCAAGAGACCCAGTACTTC; CDR3 protein: CASSFLAGEQETQYF; clone size: NA; V gene: TRBV9; D gene: TRBD2; J gene: TRBJ2-5
CDR3 DNA: TGTGCCAGCAGCTTAGGGGACACTAGCAATCAGCCCCAGCATTTT; CDR3 protein: CASSLGDTSNQPQHF; clone size: few; V gene: TRBV7-8; D gene: NA; J gene: TRBJ1-5
CDR3 DNA: TGTGCCAGCAGTGAGGCTAGCGGGTACTACAATGAGCAGTTCTTC; CDR3 protein: CASSEASGYYNEQFF; clone size: few; V gene: TRBV2; D gene: TRBD2; J gene: TRBJ2-1
CDR3 DNA: TGTGCCTGGAGTGAAGGGGTGGGCACAGATACGCAGTATTTT; CDR3 protein: CAWSEGVGTDTQYF; clone size: NA; V gene: TRBV30; D gene: NA; J gene: TRBJ2-3
CDR3 DNA: TGTGCCAGCAGCCCCGCGGCGAGCGGACACAATGAGCAGTTCTTC; CDR3 protein: CASSPAASGHNEQFF; clone size: NA; V gene: TRBV12-3/TRBV12-4; D gene: NA; J gene: TRBJ2-1
CDR3 DNA: TGCAGTGCTCCCCCGGGGGGGGGGAATGAGCAGTTCTTC; CDR3 protein: CSAPPGGGNEQFF; clone size: NA; V gene: TRBV20-1; D gene: TRBD2; J gene: TRBJ2-1
CDR3 DNA: TGCAGTGCTGTTGCCGGGACAGACTCCTACGAGCAGTACTTC; CDR3 protein: CSAVAGTDSYEQYF; clone size: NA; V gene: TRBV20-1; D gene: TRBD1; J gene: TRBJ2-7